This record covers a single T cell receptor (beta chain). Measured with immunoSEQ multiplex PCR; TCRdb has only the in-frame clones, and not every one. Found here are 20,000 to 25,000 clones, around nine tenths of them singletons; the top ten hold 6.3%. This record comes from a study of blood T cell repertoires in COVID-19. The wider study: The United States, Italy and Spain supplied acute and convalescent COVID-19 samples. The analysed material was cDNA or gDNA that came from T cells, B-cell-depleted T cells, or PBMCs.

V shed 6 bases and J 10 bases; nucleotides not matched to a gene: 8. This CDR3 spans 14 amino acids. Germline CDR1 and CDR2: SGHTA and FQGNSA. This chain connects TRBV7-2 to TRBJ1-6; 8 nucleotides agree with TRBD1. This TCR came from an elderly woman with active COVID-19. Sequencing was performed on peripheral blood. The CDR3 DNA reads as TGTGCCAGCAGACCCGGACAGGGATGGTCACCCCTCCACTTT. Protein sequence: CASRPGQGWSPLHF.